The TCR beta chain described here comes from a study of early T cells in non-severe SARS-CoV-2 infection. Per the germline V gene, CDR1 is SQVTM and CDR2 is ANQGSEA. The germline V and J ends were trimmed by 3 bases and 2 bases, with 9 bases remaining between them. This CDR3 has 13 residues. TCRdb recomputed calls from the 5' RACE reads with MiXCR, one row per CDR3 protein. The table lists nearly 110,000 distinct CDR3 sequences, approximately 12% of them singletons, with roughly 8% in the top ten. This clonotype occurred a few times. This receptor was identified in an adult who was a healthcare worker with PCR-confirmed SARS-CoV-2 infection or an uninfected control (not recorded which). The chain uses TRBV29-1 and TRBJ2-3, with D hard to call. The material sequenced was whole blood. The CDR3 region has the DNA TGCAGCGTTGAGCGGATCCTCACAGATACGCAGTATTTT. It translates to CSVERILTDTQYF.